This is a list of T cell receptor beta chains from one sample in a study of CD8 T cells in ankylosing spondylitis. In TCRdb, the 5' RACE reads were re-called with MiXCR into one record per CDR3 protein. Of fewer than 750,000 distinct CDR3 sequences in the sample, 15% to 20% are singletons; the top ten hold about 20%. The sequenced sample consisted of blood, either unsorted or a sorted T cell fraction (not recorded which). The source is a male donor with ankylosing spondylitis. CDR3s include the opening cysteine and the closing phenylalanine or tryptophan. The D gene is left open where the match is weak. The listing skips clone size in some rows; elsewhere it reads once, few, many or a size class.

CDR3 protein,CDR3 DNA,J gene,D gene,V gene,clone size
CASSLVGLMGEQYF,TGCGCCAGCAGCTTGGTAGGACTCATGGGTGAGCAGTACTTC,TRBJ2-7,-,TRBV5-1,-
CASSAPWGASGNTIYF,TGTGCCAGCAGCGCGCCATGGGGGGCCTCTGGAAACACCATATATTTT,TRBJ1-3,-,TRBV9,few
CASSFAFTESYNEQFF,TGTGCCAGCAGTTTCGCCTTTACGGAGTCCTACAATGAGCAGTTCTTC,TRBJ2-1,-,TRBV12-3/TRBV12-4,many
CATRTGATNEKLFF,TGTGCCACCCGAACCGGTGCAACTAATGAAAAACTGTTTTTT,TRBJ1-4,-,TRBV15,many
CASSQEGLAGRQETQYF,TGTGCCAGCAGCCAAGAGGGGCTAGCGGGAAGACAAGAGACCCAGTACTTC,TRBJ2-5,TRBD2,TRBV14,-
CASSQDPAGGYSSYNEQFF,TGTGCCAGCAGCCAAGACCCAGCGGGAGGCTACAGCTCCTACAATGAGCAGTTCTTC,TRBJ2-1,TRBD2,TRBV4-2,many
CSLGGFSSYEQYF,TGCAGTCTAGGGGGATTTAGCTCCTACGAGCAGTACTTC,TRBJ2-7,-,TRBV20-1,few
CSARAQVSYGYTF,TGCAGTGCTAGAGCACAGGTGTCCTATGGCTACACCTTC,TRBJ1-2,-,TRBV20-1,many
CASSRDLLQGAGETQYF,TGTGCCAGCAGCCGAGACTTATTACAGGGGGCCGGAGAGACCCAGTACTTC,TRBJ2-5,TRBD1,TRBV7-2,few
CASSQDRDTGELFF,TGCGCCAGCAGCCAGGACAGGGACACCGGGGAGCTGTTTTTT,TRBJ2-2,TRBD1,TRBV4-3,-
CASSLTPSGLEPQHF,TGTGCCAGCAGCTTAACCCCGAGTGGATTGGAACCCCAGCATTTT,TRBJ1-5,-,TRBV7-3,-
CSGAEGGLYGYTF,TGCAGCGGGGCTGAGGGTGGGCTCTATGGCTACACCTTC,TRBJ1-2,-,TRBV29-1,few
CSGGMRTDTEAFF,TGCAGCGGAGGGATGAGGACTGACACTGAAGCTTTCTTT,TRBJ1-1,-,TRBV29-1,few
CSASIDFSGNTIYF,TGCAGTGCCAGCATTGATTTCTCTGGAAACACCATATATTTT,TRBJ1-3,-,TRBV20-1,few
CSARERRTYNEQFF,TGCAGTGCTAGAGAAAGGCGGACCTACAATGAGCAGTTCTTC,TRBJ2-1,-,TRBV20-1,few
CASRNRGVGPGDTQYF,TGTGCCAGCCGAAACCGGGGGGTGGGACCCGGAGATACGCAGTATTTT,TRBJ2-3,TRBD2,TRBV6-2/TRBV6-3,few
CASSGGLAFEQFF,TGTGCCAGCAGTGGGGGCCTGGCATTCGAGCAGTTCTTC,TRBJ2-1,-,TRBV7-9,few
CASSRLAGDTGELFF,TGTGCCAGTTCTCGACTAGCGGGAGACACCGGGGAGCTGTTTTTT,TRBJ2-2,TRBD2,TRBV12-3/TRBV12-4,many
CSAAGQTYSNQPQHF,TGCAGTGCTGCGGGACAAACATATAGCAATCAGCCCCAGCATTTT,TRBJ1-5,-,TRBV20-1,few
CASSQDDAWGDQPQHF,TGTGCCAGCAGCCAAGATGATGCCTGGGGGGATCAGCCCCAGCATTTT,TRBJ1-5,-,TRBV14,few
CASSYGGAYNEQFF,TGTGCCAGCAGTTACGGGGGGGCCTACAATGAGCAGTTCTTC,TRBJ2-1,TRBD2,TRBV6-5,many
CASSLTGKGGAEQYF,TGTGCCAGCAGTTTAACTGGGAAGGGTGGGGCTGAGCAGTACTTC,TRBJ2-7,-,TRBV27,-
CSARGTPPSGTYEQYF,TGCAGTGCTAGAGGAACCCCCCCTAGCGGGACCTACGAGCAGTACTTC,TRBJ2-7,TRBD2,TRBV20-1,-
CASSALSGGVYNEQFF,TGTGCCAGCAGCGCTCTTAGCGGGGGGGTATACAATGAGCAGTTCTTC,TRBJ2-1,TRBD2,TRBV14,-
CATSRDGGYNEQFF,TGTGCCACCAGCAGAGATGGTGGTTACAATGAGCAGTTCTTC,TRBJ2-1,-,TRBV15,-
CASSTGTSSWNEQFF,TGTGCCAGCAGTACCGGGACTAGCTCGTGGAATGAGCAGTTCTTC,TRBJ2-1,TRBD2,TRBV7-6,-
CASSLLGGVQEAFF,TGTGCCAGCAGCTTATTGGGGGGTGTCCAGGAAGCTTTCTTT,TRBJ1-1,-,TRBV7-9,few
CSVKKAYEQYF,TGCAGCGTTAAAAAGGCCTACGAGCAGTACTTC,TRBJ2-7,-,TRBV29-1,-